The 9 T cell receptor beta chains given below trace back to one sample, sequenced in a study of control samples from healthy donors and cancer patients. Data came from immunoSEQ multiplex PCR; TCRdb stores just in-frame clones and leaves some out. The data hold tens of thousands of clones, with roughly 83% observed a single time. Material: PBMCs. These receptors all stem from a man between 65 and 85 years old with lung cancer.

The chain has TRBV7-3 and TRBJ2-5; weak D call: TRBD2 (6 bases). V lost 5 bases and J 5 bases, leaving 15 bases between the germline ends. This CDR3 has 14 amino acids. The germline gives CDR1 SGHTA, CDR2 FQGTGA. This chain's CDR3 is CASSPGGGGETQYF. CDR3 coding DNA: TGTGCCAGCAGCCCGGGCGGAGGAGGGGAGACCCAGTACTTC.

V usage is TRBV30 and J usage is TRBJ2-3; 9 bases agree with TRBD1. The CDR3 spans 14 residues. Germline values: CDR1 GTSNPN, CDR2 SVGIG (reference sequence). V shed 4 bases, J shed 3 bases, and the junction held 5 bases outside the gene matches. For the CDR3, the DNA is TGTGCCTGGAAAGAGGGGACAGGGACAGATACGCAGTATTTT. The encoded protein is CAWKEGTGTDTQYF. Based on the CDR3 plus reference TRBV30 and TRBJ2-3, the full variable domain is SQTIHQWPATLVQPVGSPLSLECTVEGTSNPNLYWYRQAAGRGLQLLFYSVGIGQISSEVPQNLSASRPQDRQFILSSKKLLLSDSGFYLCAWKEGTGTDTQYFGPGTRLTVL.

J is TRBJ2-1 and V is TRBV24-1, with 7 bases fitting TRBD2. In germline, CDR1 is KGHDR, CDR2 SFDVKD. The CDR3 is 16 amino acids. With 4 bases clipped from V and 7 bases from J, the junction kept 12 bases outside the gene matches. The CDR3 is CATSDQTSVAGNEQFF. CDR3 DNA: TGTGCCACCAGTGACCAAACTAGCGTGGCGGGGAATGAGCAGTTCTTC.

The rearrangement uses TRBV27 and TRBJ2-3, with 11 bases identical to TRBD2. V lost 0 bases to trimming and J lost 6 bases; unmatched junction nucleotides: 5. Germline CDR1 reads MNHEY; CDR2 reads SMNVEV (reference sequence). The length of the CDR3 is 16 residues. The CDR3 is CASSLSGLAVGDTQYF. The DNA of the CDR3 is TGTGCCAGCAGTTTATCGGGACTAGCGGTGGGTGATACGCAGTATTTT.

This rearrangement joins TRBV28 to TRBJ2-2, with D maybe TRBD2 (5 bases). V was pared by 2 bases and J by 5 bases, with 12 bases between. There are 15 residues in the CDR3. Germline CDR1 is MDHEN and CDR2 is SYDVKM. CDR3: CASSLVYGETGELFF. CDR3 nucleotides: TGTGCCAGCAGTTTAGTGTACGGGGAAACCGGGGAGCTGTTTTTT.

This sequence joins TRBV11-2 and TRBJ1-4, with D perhaps TRBD1 (5 bases). V lost 1 base to trimming and J lost 0 bases, with 15 bases between them. CDR3 length: 18 residues. CDR1 and CDR2 (germline): SGHAT, FQNNGV. The CDR3 loop reads CASSLGGWPEATNEKLFF. In DNA, the CDR3 is TGTGCCAGCAGCTTAGGGGGGTGGCCCGAAGCAACTAATGAAAAACTGTTTTTT.

This chain connects TRBV7-6 to TRBJ1-1; no firm D call. CDR1 is SGHVS and CDR2 is FNYEAQ in the germline V gene. The length of the CDR3 is 13 residues. V was cut by 1 base and J by 3 bases, with 6 bases left in between. The CDR3, as DNA: TGTGCCAGCAGCTTAGAAAGATACACTGAAGCTTTCTTT. Encoded protein: CASSLERYTEAFF. Supplemented by reference TRBV7-6 and TRBJ1-1, the full variable domain reads GAGVSQSPRYKVTKRGQDVALRCDPISGHVSLYWYRQALGQGPEFLTYFNYEAQQDKSGLPNDRFSAERPEGSISTLTIQRTEQRDSAMYRCASSLERYTEAFFGQGTRLTVV.

This chain connects TRBV12-5 to TRBJ1-6; D gene ambiguous. With 4 bases removed from V and 9 bases from J, the gap between germline ends came to 13 bases. The germline CDR1 and CDR2 sequences are LGHNT and FRNRAP. The CDR3 spans 14 residues. The CDR3 nucleotides are TGTGCTAGTGGTTCCATGGAGTGGGGTTCACCCCTCCACTTT. This codes for CASGSMEWGSPLHF.

This clone was observed a single time. This sequence joins TRBV7-9 and TRBJ2-6; D may be TRBD1 or TRBD2 (6 bases each). The CDR3 length is 16 residues. Per the germline V gene, CDR1 is SEHNR and CDR2 is FQNEAQ (reference sequence). Deletions cut 5 bases from V and 0 bases from J, with 11 bases between. The CDR3 spells CASSLEGGSGANVLTF. DNA of the CDR3: TGTGCCAGCAGCCTGGAGGGGGGCTCTGGGGCCAACGTCCTGACTTTC.